The rows below give T cell receptor beta chains drawn from one sample of a study of blood T cell repertoires in COVID-19. Profiled with immunoSEQ multiplex PCR; TCRdb holds only in-frame clones, not every one. This sample carries about 14,000 clones, approximately 73% of them seen once, and the ten largest clones take about 9.6%. Input material: peripheral blood. These receptors were taken from a man between 65 and 85 years old with acute or convalescent COVID-19. Each CDR3 is given with its conserved first and last residue. The D gene is left open where the match is weak. Only part of the rows carry a size: once, few, many, or a class if the clone is expanded.

j_gene | v_gene | abundance | d_gene | CDR3aa | CDR3nt
TRBJ2-3 | TRBV18 | - | TRBD2 | CASSPRQKRETDTQYF | TGTGCCAGCTCACCACGTCAAAAGCGGGAGACAGATACGCAGTATTTT
TRBJ2-1 | TRBV21-1 | - | - | CASSKVWALSYNEQFF | TGTGCCAGCAGCAAAGTTTGGGCGCTCTCCTACAATGAGCAGTTCTTC
TRBJ2-5 | TRBV4-3 | once | TRBD2 | CASSQDRGLAGIETQYF | TGCGCCAGCAGCCAAGATCGGGGACTAGCGGGAATAGAGACCCAGTACTTC
TRBJ2-2 | TRBV7-9 | - | - | CASSSRRSGGELFF | TGTGCCAGCAGCTCTAGGAGAAGTGGCGGGGAGCTGTTTTTT
TRBJ1-4 | TRBV11-2 | - | - | CASSFGGPRGGTNEKLFF | TGTGCCAGCAGCTTCGGCGGACCTAGGGGGGGAACTAATGAAAAACTGTTTTTT
TRBJ1-1 | TRBV6-5 | - | TRBD1 | CASKDRVRHTEAFF | TGTGCCAGCAAGGACAGGGTGAGGCACACTGAAGCTTTCTTT
TRBJ1-5 | TRBV7-3 | few | - | CASSQDRNQPQHF | TGTGCCAGCAGCCAGGACAGAAATCAGCCCCAGCATTTT
TRBJ1-3 | TRBV19 | - | - | CASSRPQVAGNTIYF | TGTGCCAGTAGTCGGCCCCAGGTTGCTGGAAACACCATATATTTT
TRBJ2-7 | TRBV6-4 | medium-sized | - | CAPKFREHEQYF | TGTGCCCCCAAGTTTAGGGAGCACGAGCAGTACTTC
TRBJ1-1 | TRBV10-3 | once | TRBD1 | CAAQGGGTEAFF | TGTGCCGCACAGGGGGGGGGCACTGAAGCTTTCTTT
TRBJ2-5 | TRBV29-1 | - | - | CSVEGIDSHGETQYF | TGCAGCGTTGAAGGGATCGACAGCCATGGGGAGACCCAGTACTTC
TRBJ2-7 | TRBV28 | few | TRBD2 | CASSFTGGTYEQYF | TGTGCCAGCAGTTTTACCGGGGGGACCTACGAGCAGTACTTC
TRBJ2-5 | TRBV28 | - | - | CASSPLLDYPQETQYF | TGTGCCAGCAGTCCTCTGCTCGACTATCCACAAGAGACCCAGTACTTC
TRBJ2-7 | TRBV6-4 | - | - | CASSDSSRGSSSNEQYF | TGTGCCAGCAGTGACTCGAGCCGAGGGAGCAGTAGCAACGAGCAGTACTTC
TRBJ1-5 | TRBV12-3/TRBV12-4 | - | - | CASSFRSNQPQHF | TGTGCCAGCAGTTTTCGTAGCAATCAGCCCCAGCATTTT
TRBJ2-7 | TRBV6-2/TRBV6-3 | - | - | CASSPGFSKHYEQYF | TGTGCCAGCAGCCCGGGCTTCTCCAAGCACTACGAGCAGTACTTC
TRBJ1-2 | TRBV7-8 | - | - | CASSLAGSQSSGYTF | TGTGCCAGCAGCTTAGCGGGTTCACAGTCTTCCGGCTACACCTTC
TRBJ2-3 | TRBV5-1 | - | TRBD2 | CASSFAGVRDTQYF | TGCGCCAGCAGCTTCGCGGGAGTAAGAGATACGCAGTATTTT
TRBJ2-1 | TRBV7-2 | - | - | CASSLSGGGHNEQFF | TGTGCCAGCAGCTTAAGTGGAGGAGGGCACAATGAGCAGTTCTTC
TRBJ2-7 | TRBV7-9 | - | TRBD1 | CASSSSSGGWGEQYF | TGTGCCAGCAGCTCATCCTCAGGGGGCTGGGGCGAGCAGTACTTC
TRBJ1-1 | TRBV30 | - | - | CAWSVGHNTEAFF | TGTGCCTGGAGTGTTGGGCATAACACTGAAGCTTTCTTT
TRBJ2-4 | TRBV5-1 | - | TRBD1 | CASSLGQGANIQYF | TGCGCCAGCAGCTTGGGACAGGGAGCGAACATTCAGTACTTC
TRBJ2-7 | TRBV7-8 | - | TRBD2 | CASSRGLVSYEQYF | TGTGCCAGCAGCCGAGGACTAGTATCCTACGAGCAGTACTTC
TRBJ1-3 | TRBV12-3/TRBV12-4 | few | - | CASSLFIGNTIYF | TGTGCCAGCAGTTTATTTATTGGAAACACCATATATTTT
TRBJ2-4 | TRBV4-3 | few | - | CASSPSKGNIQYF | TGCGCCAGCAGCCCATCCAAGGGGAACATTCAGTACTTC
TRBJ1-3 | TRBV7-9 | - | TRBD1 | CASSPGQPGAGNTIYF | TGTGCCAGCAGCCCGGGACAGCCCGGGGCTGGAAACACCATATATTTT
TRBJ1-5 | TRBV3-1/TRBV3-2 | - | - | CASSQGYGGNQPQHF | TGTGCCAGCAGCCAAGGTTACGGCGGAAATCAGCCCCAGCATTTT
TRBJ1-5 | TRBV19 | - | - | CASNLQGIHQPQHF | TGTGCCAGTAACCTTCAGGGGATCCATCAGCCCCAGCATTTT
TRBJ2-7 | TRBV7-2 | - | - | CASSSNSPYEQYF | TGTGCCAGCAGCTCTAACAGCCCCTACGAGCAGTACTTC
TRBJ2-7 | TRBV7-8 | - | - | CASSFFGGAWGSSYEQYF | TGTGCCAGCAGCTTTTTTGGGGGCGCGTGGGGCAGCTCCTACGAGCAGTACTTC
TRBJ2-3 | TRBV5-4 | few | - | CASSPDRSTDTQYF | TGTGCCAGCAGCCCCGACAGATCCACAGATACGCAGTATTTT